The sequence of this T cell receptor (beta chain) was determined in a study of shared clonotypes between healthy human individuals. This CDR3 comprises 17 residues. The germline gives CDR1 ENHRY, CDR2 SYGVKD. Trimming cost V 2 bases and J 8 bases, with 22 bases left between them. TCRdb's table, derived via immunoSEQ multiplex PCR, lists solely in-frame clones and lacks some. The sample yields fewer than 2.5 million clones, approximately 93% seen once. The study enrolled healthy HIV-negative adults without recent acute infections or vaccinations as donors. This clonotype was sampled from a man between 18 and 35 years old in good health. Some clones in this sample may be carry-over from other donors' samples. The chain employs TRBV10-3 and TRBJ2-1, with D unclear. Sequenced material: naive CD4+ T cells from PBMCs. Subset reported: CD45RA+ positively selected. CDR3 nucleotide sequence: TGTGCCATCAGTGAGGGGTCGTGGTATGATAGCCTCCATGAGCAGTTCTTC. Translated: CAISEGSWYDSLHEQFF.